This TCR beta chain was documented in a study of T-cell memory formation after mild COVID-19. Per germline, CDR1 SGHVS and CDR2 FQNEAQ. V lost 7 bases and J 5 bases, leaving 21 bases between the germline ends. The CDR3 runs 15 residues. A single record per CDR3 protein comes from TCRdb applying MiXCR to the 5' RACE reads. Here the sample spans around 250,000 distinct CDR3 sequences, over 8.5% being singletons. The receptor was isolated from a young man who had mild COVID-19 (a few samples of this study predate the infection). Cell type and time point are not known. The chain employs TRBV7-8 and TRBJ2-7, with D perhaps TRBD2 (7 bases). The sample consisted of PBMCs or a T cell subset sorted from them (not recorded which). CDR3 DNA: TGTGCCAGCAACCTCGCTGGGGGGGCCCGTGACGAGCAGTACTTC. This gives the protein CASNLAGGARDEQYF.